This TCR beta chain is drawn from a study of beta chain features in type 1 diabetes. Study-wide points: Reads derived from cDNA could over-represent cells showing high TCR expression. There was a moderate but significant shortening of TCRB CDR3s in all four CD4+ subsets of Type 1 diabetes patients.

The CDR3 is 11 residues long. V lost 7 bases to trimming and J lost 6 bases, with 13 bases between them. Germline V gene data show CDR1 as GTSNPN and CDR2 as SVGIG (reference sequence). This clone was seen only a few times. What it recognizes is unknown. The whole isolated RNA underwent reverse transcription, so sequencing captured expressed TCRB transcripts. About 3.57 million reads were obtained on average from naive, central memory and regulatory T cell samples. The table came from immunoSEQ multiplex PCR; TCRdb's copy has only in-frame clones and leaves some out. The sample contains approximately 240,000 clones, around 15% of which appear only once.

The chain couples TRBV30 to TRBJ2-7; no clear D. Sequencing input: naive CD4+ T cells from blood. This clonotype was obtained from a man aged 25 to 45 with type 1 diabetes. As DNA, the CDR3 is TGTGCCTTGGATTTGAGCACCGAGCAGTACTTC. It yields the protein CALDLSTEQYF.